A selection of T cell receptor beta chains follows, all from one sample in a study of blood T cell repertoires in COVID-19. This table comes from immunoSEQ multiplex PCR, and its TCRdb copy is limited to in-frame clones, with some not included. The sample lists 83,000 or so clones; around nine tenths were seen once. Sequenced input: peripheral blood. Receptor source: a man older than 75 with active or convalescent COVID-19. Each CDR3 is given with its conserved first and last residue. Fields, in order: J gene, V gene, clone size, CDR3 protein. Where a row states a size, it is once, few, many or the class of an expanded clone; other rows omit it.

j_gene: TRBJ1-1; v_gene: TRBV19; abundance: .; CDR3aa: CASSSSGEATEAFF
j_gene: TRBJ1-1; v_gene: TRBV5-1; abundance: .; CDR3aa: CASSLLPGRNTEAFF
j_gene: TRBJ2-1; v_gene: TRBV19; abundance: .; CDR3aa: CASSSSSGRTYNEQFF
j_gene: TRBJ2-5; v_gene: TRBV6-5; abundance: .; CDR3aa: CASRNRGQETQYF
j_gene: TRBJ1-1; v_gene: TRBV19; abundance: .; CDR3aa: CASSPQLDLEAFF
j_gene: TRBJ1-2; v_gene: TRBV3-1/TRBV3-2; abundance: .; CDR3aa: CASSRQDSLYGYTF
j_gene: TRBJ1-1; v_gene: TRBV2; abundance: .; CDR3aa: CASSPSVGAFF
j_gene: TRBJ1-5; v_gene: TRBV2; abundance: .; CDR3aa: CASRTGGRNQPQHF
j_gene: TRBJ2-1; v_gene: TRBV5-4; abundance: .; CDR3aa: CASSFLGGGASEQFF
j_gene: TRBJ2-3; v_gene: TRBV6-2/TRBV6-3; abundance: .; CDR3aa: CASSSSGRTDTQYF
j_gene: TRBJ2-3; v_gene: TRBV11-2; abundance: once; CDR3aa: CASSPRVGGGTQYF
j_gene: TRBJ2-1; v_gene: TRBV5-1; abundance: .; CDR3aa: CASSLAGWAYNEQFF
j_gene: TRBJ1-2; v_gene: TRBV28; abundance: .; CDR3aa: CASSLSWGGYGYTF
j_gene: TRBJ1-4; v_gene: TRBV19; abundance: .; CDR3aa: CASSQIDRGPYELFF
j_gene: TRBJ1-1; v_gene: TRBV5-1; abundance: .; CDR3aa: CASSQALNTEAFF
j_gene: TRBJ2-1; v_gene: TRBV19; abundance: few; CDR3aa: CASSIVGTRAYNEQFF
j_gene: TRBJ1-4; v_gene: TRBV30; abundance: .; CDR3aa: CAWKGQGVTNEKLFF
j_gene: TRBJ2-3; v_gene: TRBV15; abundance: .; CDR3aa: CATSRETSGSGLDTQYF
j_gene: TRBJ2-2; v_gene: TRBV11-2; abundance: few; CDR3aa: CASSITSGVTGELFF
j_gene: TRBJ2-3; v_gene: TRBV20-1; abundance: once; CDR3aa: CSASHRGVTDTQYF
j_gene: TRBJ2-2; v_gene: TRBV11-3; abundance: once; CDR3aa: CAIQGTSGRVGTGELFF
j_gene: TRBJ2-5; v_gene: TRBV3-1/TRBV3-2; abundance: .; CDR3aa: CASCPRGGWETQYF
j_gene: TRBJ1-4; v_gene: TRBV6-5; abundance: .; CDR3aa: CASRTEEKLFF
j_gene: TRBJ1-3; v_gene: TRBV7-6; abundance: .; CDR3aa: CASSLGPGSSGNTIYF
j_gene: TRBJ2-2; v_gene: TRBV5-1; abundance: .; CDR3aa: CASSGDREAGELFF
j_gene: TRBJ1-2; v_gene: TRBV28; abundance: .; CDR3aa: CASSGGGGRKIYGYTF
j_gene: TRBJ1-4; v_gene: TRBV3-1/TRBV3-2; abundance: .; CDR3aa: CASSQEGTGPKLFF
j_gene: TRBJ2-1; v_gene: TRBV7-2; abundance: .; CDR3aa: CASSSLAGSWGEQFF
j_gene: TRBJ2-5; v_gene: TRBV6-1; abundance: .; CDR3aa: CASSEFNGQETQYF
j_gene: TRBJ1-4; v_gene: TRBV6-5; abundance: .; CDR3aa: CASSYVAVDEKLFF
j_gene: TRBJ2-3; v_gene: TRBV5-1; abundance: .; CDR3aa: CASSFGGVTDTQYF
j_gene: TRBJ1-4; v_gene: TRBV5-6; abundance: .; CDR3aa: CASSFTGGGEKLFF
j_gene: TRBJ2-5; v_gene: TRBV7-2; abundance: .; CDR3aa: CASSLGSVQETQYF
j_gene: TRBJ2-5; v_gene: TRBV2; abundance: .; CDR3aa: CASTTGTGGETQYF
j_gene: TRBJ2-3; v_gene: TRBV27; abundance: .; CDR3aa: CASSQSTSGFRTDTQYF
j_gene: TRBJ2-3; v_gene: TRBV9; abundance: .; CDR3aa: CASKLVLDTQYF
j_gene: TRBJ1-5; v_gene: TRBV27; abundance: .; CDR3aa: CASSLLAGVGQPQHF
j_gene: TRBJ1-5; v_gene: TRBV5-8; abundance: .; CDR3aa: CASSLNRPNSNQPQHF
j_gene: TRBJ2-1; v_gene: TRBV6-5; abundance: .; CDR3aa: CASSKITANEQFF
j_gene: TRBJ1-2; v_gene: TRBV27; abundance: .; CDR3aa: CASSPRQLANYGYTF
j_gene: TRBJ1-2; v_gene: TRBV5-4; abundance: .; CDR3aa: CASSLLSQGGRDYGYTF
j_gene: TRBJ1-1; v_gene: TRBV18; abundance: .; CDR3aa: CASSPQGSNTEAFF
j_gene: TRBJ1-4; v_gene: TRBV27; abundance: few; CDR3aa: CASSGVTGLFF
j_gene: TRBJ2-3; v_gene: TRBV27; abundance: .; CDR3aa: CASRRAGGTDTQYF
j_gene: TRBJ1-2; v_gene: TRBV2; abundance: .; CDR3aa: CASSERTGAYYGYTF
j_gene: TRBJ2-3; v_gene: TRBV5-6; abundance: .; CDR3aa: CASSLGSRSHTQYF
j_gene: TRBJ2-1; v_gene: TRBV2; abundance: .; CDR3aa: CASSETGPRYNEQFF
j_gene: TRBJ1-4; v_gene: TRBV29-1; abundance: .; CDR3aa: CSGAQGTNEKLFF
j_gene: TRBJ1-3; v_gene: TRBV15; abundance: .; CDR3aa: CATRSQGAGTGNTIYF
j_gene: TRBJ1-6; v_gene: TRBV23-1; abundance: .; CDR3aa: CASSFSEDSPLHF
j_gene: TRBJ2-5; v_gene: TRBV15; abundance: .; CDR3aa: CATSRLGQRETQYF
j_gene: .; v_gene: TRBV2; abundance: .; CDR3aa: CASRTGFRETQYF
j_gene: TRBJ1-2; v_gene: TRBV24-1; abundance: few; CDR3aa: CATSEGNVAGYTF
j_gene: TRBJ2-1; v_gene: TRBV10-3; abundance: .; CDR3aa: CAISDGQGLGEQFF
j_gene: TRBJ1-4; v_gene: TRBV19; abundance: .; CDR3aa: CASKPYSVDRSEKLFF
j_gene: TRBJ2-3; v_gene: TRBV6-4; abundance: .; CDR3aa: CASSDGQGRSDTQYF
j_gene: TRBJ2-5; v_gene: TRBV3-1/TRBV3-2; abundance: .; CDR3aa: CASSQEASGGTPKYF
j_gene: TRBJ2-1; v_gene: TRBV18; abundance: .; CDR3aa: CASSRTSGRDEQFF
j_gene: TRBJ2-1; v_gene: TRBV5-4; abundance: .; CDR3aa: CASRNSGGSYNEQFF